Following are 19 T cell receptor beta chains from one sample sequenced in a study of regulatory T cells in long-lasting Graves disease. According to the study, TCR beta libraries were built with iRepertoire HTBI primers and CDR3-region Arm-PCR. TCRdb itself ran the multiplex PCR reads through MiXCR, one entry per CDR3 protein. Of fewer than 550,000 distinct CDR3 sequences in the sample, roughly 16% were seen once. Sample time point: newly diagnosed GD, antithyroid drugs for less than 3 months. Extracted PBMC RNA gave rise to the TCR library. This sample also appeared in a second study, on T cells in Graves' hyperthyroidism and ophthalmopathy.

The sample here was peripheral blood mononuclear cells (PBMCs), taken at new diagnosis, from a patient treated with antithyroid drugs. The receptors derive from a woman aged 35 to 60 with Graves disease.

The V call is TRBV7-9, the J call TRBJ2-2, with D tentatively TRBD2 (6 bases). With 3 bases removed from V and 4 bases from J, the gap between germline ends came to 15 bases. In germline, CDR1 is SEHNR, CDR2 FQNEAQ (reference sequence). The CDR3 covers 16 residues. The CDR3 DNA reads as TGTGCCAGCAGCTTGGCCTACGGAGGGGTCACCGGGGAGCTGTTTTTT. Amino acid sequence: CASSLAYGGVTGELFF.

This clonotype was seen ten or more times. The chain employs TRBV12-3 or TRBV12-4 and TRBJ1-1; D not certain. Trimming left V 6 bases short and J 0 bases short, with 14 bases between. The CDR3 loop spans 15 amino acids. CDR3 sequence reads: CASSPPKEVNTEAFF. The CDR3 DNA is TGTGCCAGCAGCCCCCCTAAGGAGGTGAACACTGAAGCTTTCTTT.

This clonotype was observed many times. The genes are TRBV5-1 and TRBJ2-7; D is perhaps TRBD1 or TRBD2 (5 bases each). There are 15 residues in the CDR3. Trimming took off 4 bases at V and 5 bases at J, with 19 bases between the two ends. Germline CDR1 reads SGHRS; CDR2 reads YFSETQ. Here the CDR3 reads CASSRAGRETNEQYF. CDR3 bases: TGCGCCAGCAGCCGGGCCGGCAGGGAGACTAACGAGCAGTACTTC.

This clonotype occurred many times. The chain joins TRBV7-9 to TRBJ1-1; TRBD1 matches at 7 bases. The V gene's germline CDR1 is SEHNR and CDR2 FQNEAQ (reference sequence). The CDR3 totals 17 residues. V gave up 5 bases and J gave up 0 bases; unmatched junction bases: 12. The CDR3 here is CASSHRGRGGMNTEAFF. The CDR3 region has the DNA TGTGCCAGCAGCCATAGGGGGCGGGGTGGCATGAACACTGAAGCTTTCTTT.

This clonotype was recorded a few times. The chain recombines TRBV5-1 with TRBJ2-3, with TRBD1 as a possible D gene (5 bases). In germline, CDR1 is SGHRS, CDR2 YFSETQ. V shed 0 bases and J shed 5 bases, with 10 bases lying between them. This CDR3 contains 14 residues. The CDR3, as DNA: TGCGCCAGCAGCTTGGACAGGCCCCGAGATACGCAGTATTTT. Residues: CASSLDRPRDTQYF.

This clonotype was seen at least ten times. CDR3 residues: CASSYGGGAKNIQYF. The CDR3 nucleotides are TGTGCCAGCAGTTACGGGGGAGGAGCCAAAAACATTCAGTACTTC. The chain is built from TRBV12-3 or TRBV12-4 and TRBJ2-4, with D perhaps matching TRBD2 (6 bases). V lost 4 bases to trimming and J lost 0 bases, with 10 bases between them. CDR3 length equals 15 residues.

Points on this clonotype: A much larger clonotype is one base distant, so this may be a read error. CDR3 region: CASSSWENTEAFF. CDR3 coding DNA: TGTGCCAGCAGCTCGTGGGAGAACACTGAAGCTTTCTTT. The chain recombines TRBV2 with TRBJ1-1; D is undetermined. The CDR3 loop spans 13 amino acids. Germline V gene sequence: CDR1 SNHLY, CDR2 FYNNEI. Trimming pared 6 bases from V and 1 base from J, leaving 9 bases between. The complete variable domain, with remaining parts taken from reference TRBV2 and TRBJ1-1, reads EPEVTQTPSHQVTQMGQEVILRCVPISNHLYFYWYRQILGQKVEFLVSFYNNEISEKSEIFDDQFSVERPDGSNFTLKIRSTKLEDSAMYFCASSSWENTEAFFGQGTRLTVV.

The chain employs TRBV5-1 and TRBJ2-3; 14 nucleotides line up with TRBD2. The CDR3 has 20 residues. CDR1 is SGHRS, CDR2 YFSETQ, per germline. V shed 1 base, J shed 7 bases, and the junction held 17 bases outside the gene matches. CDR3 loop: CASSLTPPGLAGVGAHTQYF. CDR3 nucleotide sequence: TGCGCCAGCAGCTTGACCCCCCCGGGACTAGCGGGAGTAGGGGCCCATACGCAGTATTTT.

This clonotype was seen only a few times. DNA for the CDR3: TGTGCCAGCAGTCGACAGGGTCTCTACGAGCAGTACTTC. Protein product: CASSRQGLYEQYF. The J gene is TRBJ2-7, the V gene TRBV2; 7 nucleotides line up with TRBD1. Germline values: CDR1 SNHLY, CDR2 FYNNEI. The CDR3 spans 13 residues. Germline trimming cut 5 bases from V and 3 bases from J; bases unmatched to any gene: 4. Drawing the rest from reference TRBV2 and TRBJ2-7, the complete variable domain is EPEVTQTPSHQVTQMGQEVILRCVPISNHLYFYWYRQILGQKVEFLVSFYNNEISEKSEIFDDQFSVERPDGSNFTLKIRSTKLEDSAMYFCASSRQGLYEQYFGPGTRLTVT.

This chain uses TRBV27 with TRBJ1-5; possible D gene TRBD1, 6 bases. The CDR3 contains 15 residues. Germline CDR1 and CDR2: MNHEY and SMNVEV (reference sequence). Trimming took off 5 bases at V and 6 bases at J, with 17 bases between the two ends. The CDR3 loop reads CASSSAARGGQPQHF. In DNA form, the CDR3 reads TGTGCCAGCAGTAGCGCGGCCAGGGGCGGTCAGCCCCAGCATTTT.

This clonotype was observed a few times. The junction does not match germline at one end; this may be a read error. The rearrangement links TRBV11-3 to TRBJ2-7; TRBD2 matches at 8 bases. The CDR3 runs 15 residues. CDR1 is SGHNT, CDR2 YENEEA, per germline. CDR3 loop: CASSLGGGGSYEQHF. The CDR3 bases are TGTGCCAGCAGCTTAGGAGGCGGGGGGTCCTACGAGCAGCACTTC.

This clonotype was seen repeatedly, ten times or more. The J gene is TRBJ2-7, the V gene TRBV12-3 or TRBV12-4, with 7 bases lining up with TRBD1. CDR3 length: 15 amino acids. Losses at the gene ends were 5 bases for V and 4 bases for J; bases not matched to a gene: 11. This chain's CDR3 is CASSPSTRQGYEQYF. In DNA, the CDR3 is TGTGCCAGCAGTCCCTCAACGAGACAGGGTTACGAGCAGTACTTC.

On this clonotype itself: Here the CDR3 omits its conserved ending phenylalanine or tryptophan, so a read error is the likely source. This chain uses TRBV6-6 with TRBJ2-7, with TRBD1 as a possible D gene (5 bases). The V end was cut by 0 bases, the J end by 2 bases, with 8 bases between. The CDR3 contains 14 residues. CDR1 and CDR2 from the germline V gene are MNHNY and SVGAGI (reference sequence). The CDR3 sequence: CASSYSLRAYEQYL. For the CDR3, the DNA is TGTGCCAGCAGTTACTCGCTCAGGGCCTACGAGCAGTACCTC.

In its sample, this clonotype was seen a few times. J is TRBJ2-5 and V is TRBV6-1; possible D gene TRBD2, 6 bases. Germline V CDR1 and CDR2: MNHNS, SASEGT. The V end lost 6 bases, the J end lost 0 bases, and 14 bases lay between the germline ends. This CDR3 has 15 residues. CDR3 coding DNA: TGTGCCAGCAGAGCCCATTGGGGGGACCAAGAGACCCAGTACTTC. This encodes CASRAHWGDQETQYF.

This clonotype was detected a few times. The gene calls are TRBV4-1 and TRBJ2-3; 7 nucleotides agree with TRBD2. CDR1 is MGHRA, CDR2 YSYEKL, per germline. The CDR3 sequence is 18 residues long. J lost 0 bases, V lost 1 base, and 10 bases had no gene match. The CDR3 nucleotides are TGCGCCAGCAGCCAAGTCCCATTACTAGCGACTAGCACAGATACGCAGTATTTT. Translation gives CASSQVPLLATSTDTQYF.

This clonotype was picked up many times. DNA of the CDR3: TGTGCCAGCAGCGTTGGGTGGACCGGGACTAAGGGCGGCTACACCTTC. Its protein is CASSVGWTGTKGGYTF. This chain joins TRBV28 and TRBJ1-2; D possibly corresponds to TRBD1 (5 bases). The CDR3 is 16 amino acids. CDR1 MDHEN and CDR2 SYDVKM come from the germline V gene. V lost 6 bases to trimming and J lost 8 bases, with 25 bases between them.

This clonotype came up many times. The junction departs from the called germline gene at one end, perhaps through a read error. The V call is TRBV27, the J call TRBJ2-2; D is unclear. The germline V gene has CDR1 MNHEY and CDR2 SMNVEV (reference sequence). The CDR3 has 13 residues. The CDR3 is CASSFTNTGELFF. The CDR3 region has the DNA TGTGCCAGCAGTTTTACCAACACCGGAGAGCTGTTTTTT.

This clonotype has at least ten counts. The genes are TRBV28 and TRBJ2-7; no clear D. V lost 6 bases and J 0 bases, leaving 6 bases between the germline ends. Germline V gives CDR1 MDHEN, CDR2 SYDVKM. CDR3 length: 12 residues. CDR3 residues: CASSPISYEQYF. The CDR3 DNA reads TGTGCCAGCAGCCCGATCTCCTACGAGCAGTACTTC.

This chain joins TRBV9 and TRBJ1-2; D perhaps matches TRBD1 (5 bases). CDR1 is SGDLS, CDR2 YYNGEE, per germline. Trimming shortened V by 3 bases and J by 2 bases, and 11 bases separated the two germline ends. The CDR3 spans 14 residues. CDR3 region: CASSALRGNYGYTF. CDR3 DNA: TGTGCCAGCAGCGCCCTTCGGGGGAACTATGGCTACACCTTC.